This T cell receptor (beta chain) was documented in a study of CD8+CD57+ T cells in acquired aplastic anemia. J was trimmed by 8 bases and V by 6 bases; bases with no gene match: 8. In germline, CDR1 is MGHDK, CDR2 SYGVNS. The CDR3 loop spans 15 amino acids. The TCR beta profiling, which covered VDJ combination and CDR3 sequence, was carried out using genomic DNA as the template. TCRdb redid the calling of the reads with MiXCR, one entry per CDR3 protein. The repertoire holds 250,000 to 300,000 distinct CDR3 sequences, roughly three fifths seen once, with 8% in the top ten. This clonotype was sampled from a human donor with severe aplastic anemia or a healthy control (not recorded which). This chain connects TRBV25-1 to TRBJ1-6; TRBD1 agrees at 9 bases. The sequencing input was sorted CD4+, CD8+, or CD8+CD57+ T cells (not recorded which) from PBMCs. CDR3 residues: CASSATGTGYSPLHF. The CDR3 bases are TGTGCCAGCAGCGCCACCGGGACAGGGTATTCACCCCTCCACTTT.